Presented here are 5 T cell receptor beta chains from one specimen sequenced in a study of cytomegalovirus exposure and HLA in healthy donors (dated by TCRdb to the late 2010s). The library was produced with the immunoSEQ multiplex PCR assay. For the multiplex PCR, a mixture combining 60 forward primers for TCR Vbeta segments and 13 reverse primers for TCR Jbeta segments was used. TCRdb re-hosts the immuneACCESS table, in-frame sequences only. Its copies lack some clones; in the studies checked, an unresolved V gene accounts for under half of them, and the cause for the rest is not known. This sample has some 140,000 clones in its table, and approximately 74% of those were observed once. Jointly, the top ten make up 2.1% of the sample. The sequencing input was PBMCs. The receptors here all came from a man younger than 40 in good health and CMV-seronegative.

This clone was recorded only once. The V call is TRBV5-1, the J call TRBJ1-3; D uncertain. This CDR3 spans 16 amino acids. V gave up 4 bases and J gave up 0 bases, with 14 bases separating them. Per germline, CDR1 SGHRS and CDR2 YFSETQ. DNA for the CDR3: TGCGCCAGCAGCCCAGACACCTCCATCTCTGGAAACACCATATATTTT. It yields the protein CASSPDTSISGNTIYF.

The J gene is TRBJ2-5, the V gene TRBV5-6; D uncertain. The J call is in doubt because the DNA end fits TRBJ2-7 better. Germline-derived CDR1 and CDR2 are SGHDT and YYEEEE. The CDR3 has 14 amino acids. CDR3 coding DNA: TGTGCCAGCAGCCCCGACCAACTAAGAGACGAGCAGTACTTC. Protein product: CASSPDQLRDEQYF.

This clone was counted between two and nine times. The chain has TRBV23-1 and TRBJ1-4, with 12 bases lining up with TRBD1. TRBV23-1 is an open reading frame whose function is uncertain. The length of the CDR3 is 17 residues. Trimming at V came to 5 bases and at J to 3 bases, leaving 7 bases not matched to a gene. DNA for the CDR3: TGCGCCAGCAGTAGGGACAGGGGGCTCCTGGCTAATGAAAAACTGTTTTTT. Translated: CASSRDRGLLANEKLFF.

The table lists this clone with a count of one. The rearrangement joins TRBV5-8 to TRBJ2-2, with D perhaps TRBD1 (5 bases). Germline lookup yields CDR1 SGHTS and CDR2 YDEGEE. V was trimmed by 4 bases and J by 5 bases, leaving 9 bases between them. This CDR3 contains 13 residues. The CDR3 DNA sequence: TGTGCCAGCAGCCCCAGGGATACCGGGGAGCTGTTTTTT. Protein sequence: CASSPRDTGELFF.

Here the CDR3 reads CASSSGQASTDTQYF. The DNA for the CDR3 is TGTGCCAGCAGCTCCGGACAGGCTAGCACAGATACGCAGTATTTT. This chain connects TRBV5-8 to TRBJ2-3, with 7 bases matching TRBD1. Losses at the gene ends were 3 bases for V and 0 bases for J; bases not matched to a gene: 4. The CDR3 is made up of 15 amino acids. Germline CDR1 SGHTS, CDR2 YDEGEE.